Listed below are T cell receptor beta chains from one sample, sequenced in a study of technical replicates of blood from a few donors. Libraries were prepared by immunoSEQ multiplex PCR; TCRdb keeps only in-frame clonotypes and omits some of them. The sample includes some 64,000 clones, around 85% of them seen just once. The sequenced sample was PBMCs. The receptors originated from a human donor in good health. Some clones in this sample may be carry-over from other donors' samples. Both conserved end residues are part of each CDR3. A D gene is named only where the DNA matches it firmly. Size values are once, few and many counts, or a class for expanded clones, and some rows have none.

>.|13|TRBV11-2|.|TRBJ2-7
CASSFGQIYEQYF
TGTGCCAGCAGCTTCGGACAGATATACGAGCAGTACTTC
>.|13|TRBV7-2|.|TRBJ1-1
CASSPQAGTEAFF
TGTGCCAGCAGCCCCCAGGCCGGCACTGAAGCTTTCTTT
>TRBD2|17|TRBV11-2|.|TRBJ2-7
CASSFRGLAGGLGEQYF
TGTGCCAGCAGCTTCCGAGGACTAGCGGGAGGGCTGGGCGAGCAGTACTTC
>.|13|TRBV27|.|TRBJ2-7
CASSSAYGYEQYF
TGTGCCAGCAGTTCAGCCTACGGGTACGAGCAGTACTTC
>TRBD1|16|TRBV7-2|.|TRBJ2-1
CASSSSGTASYNEQFF
TGTGCCAGCAGCTCGTCCGGGACAGCTTCCTACAATGAGCAGTTCTTC
>.|13|TRBV18|.|TRBJ2-3
CASSPPGTDTQYF
TGTGCCAGCTCACCCCCGGGCACAGATACGCAGTATTTT
>TRBD1|15|TRBV6-1|few|TRBJ2-1
CASSEGQGAYNEQFF
TGTGCCAGCAGTGAAGGGCAGGGGGCTTACAATGAGCAGTTCTTC
>.|15|TRBV4-1|.|TRBJ2-7
CASSQAADSFYEQYF
TGCGCCAGCAGCCAAGCGGCCGACTCCTTCTACGAGCAGTACTTC
>.|19|TRBV7-3|.|TRBJ2-1
CASSVCREANFIASGGQFF
TGTGCCAGCAGCGTATGTAGAGAGGCCAACTTCATTGCAAGTGGTGGGCAGTTCTTC
>.|14|TRBV7-6|.|TRBJ2-7
CASSLAPAYSEQYF
TGTGCCAGCAGCTTAGCACCCGCCTATAGCGAGCAGTACTTC